In this sample, the clone carrying this T cell receptor (beta chain) turned up once. Germline trimming cut 5 bases from V and 5 bases from J; bases unmatched to any gene: 11. The CDR3 covers 16 residues. Germline V CDR1 and CDR2: SGHAT, FQNNGV. The data derive from a study of blood T cell repertoires in COVID-19. On the study more broadly: Donors in the United States, Italy and Spain gave samples during acute or convalescent COVID-19. T cells, B-cell-depleted T cells, or PBMCs provided the cDNA or gDNA that served as material.

Authors' processing steps: From reference gene primer amplification, estimates of nucleated cell counts were derived. TCRdb's table, derived via immunoSEQ multiplex PCR, lists solely in-frame clones and lacks some. The DNA gave D and trimming, while V, J and clone size come from that table. The table includes 43,000 or so clones, about four fifths detected once. The rearrangement joins TRBV11-2 to TRBJ1-1, with TRBD1 matching 10 bases. This clonotype originated in a woman in her sixties or seventies with acute or convalescent COVID-19. Sequenced material: peripheral blood. CDR3 nucleotide sequence: TGTGCCAGCAGCCACGACAGGGGGCGTCTGTGGACTGAAGCTTTCTTT. It yields the protein CASSHDRGRLWTEAFF.